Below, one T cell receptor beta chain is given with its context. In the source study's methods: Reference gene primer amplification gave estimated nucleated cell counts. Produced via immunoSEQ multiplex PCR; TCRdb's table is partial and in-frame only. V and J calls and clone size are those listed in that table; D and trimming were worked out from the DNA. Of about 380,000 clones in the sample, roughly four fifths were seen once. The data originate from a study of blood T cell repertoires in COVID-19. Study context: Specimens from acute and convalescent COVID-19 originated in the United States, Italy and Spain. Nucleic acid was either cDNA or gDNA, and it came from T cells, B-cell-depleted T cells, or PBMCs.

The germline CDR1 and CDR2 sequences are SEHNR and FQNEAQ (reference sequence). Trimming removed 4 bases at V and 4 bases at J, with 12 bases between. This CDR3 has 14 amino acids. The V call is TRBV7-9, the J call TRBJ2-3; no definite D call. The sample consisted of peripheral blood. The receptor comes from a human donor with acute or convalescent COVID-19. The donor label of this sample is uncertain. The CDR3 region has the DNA TGTGCCAGCAGCTCTCCGCCTGAGTCAGATACGCAGTATTTT. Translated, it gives CASSSPPESDTQYF.